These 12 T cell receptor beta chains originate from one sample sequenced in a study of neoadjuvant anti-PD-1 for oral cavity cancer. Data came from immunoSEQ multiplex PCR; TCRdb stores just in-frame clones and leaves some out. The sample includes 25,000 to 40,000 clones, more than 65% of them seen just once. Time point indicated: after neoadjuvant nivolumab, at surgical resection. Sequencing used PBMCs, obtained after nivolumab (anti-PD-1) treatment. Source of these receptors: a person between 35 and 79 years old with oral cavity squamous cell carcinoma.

The chain's CDR3 is CASSLVQQKLAKNIQYF. Here the CDR3 DNA reads TGCGCCAGCAGCTTGGTCCAGCAGAAACTAGCCAAAAACATTCAGTACTTC. This chain links TRBV5-1 with TRBJ2-4; D is unclear. Per germline, CDR1 SGHRS and CDR2 YFSETQ. The CDR3 is 17 residues long. Trimming removed 0 bases at V and 0 bases at J, with 13 bases between.

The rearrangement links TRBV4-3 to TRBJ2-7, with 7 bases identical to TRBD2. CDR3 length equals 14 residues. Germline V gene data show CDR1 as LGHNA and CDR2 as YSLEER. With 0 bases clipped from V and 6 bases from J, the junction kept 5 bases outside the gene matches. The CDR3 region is CASSQDLERGEQYF. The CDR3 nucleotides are TGCGCCAGCAGCCAAGATTTAGAGCGGGGCGAGCAGTACTTC.

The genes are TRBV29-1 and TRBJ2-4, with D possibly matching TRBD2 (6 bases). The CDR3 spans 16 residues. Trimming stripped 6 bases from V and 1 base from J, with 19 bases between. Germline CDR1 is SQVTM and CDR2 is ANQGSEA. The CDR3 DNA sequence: TGCAGCGTGGAACGGCGGGGCAACAGCGCCAAAAACATTCAGTACTTC. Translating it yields CSVERRGNSAKNIQYF.

The CDR3 loop reads CASRAPGQTWRAFF. The CDR3 nucleotides read TGTGCCAGCAGGGCCCCGGGACAAACGTGGAGGGCTTTCTTT. This chain connects TRBV2 to TRBJ1-1, with a tentative D call TRBD1 (6 bases). CDR1 SNHLY and CDR2 FYNNEI come from the germline V gene. This CDR3 spans 14 amino acids. With 6 bases removed from V and 11 bases from J, the gap between germline ends came to 22 bases.

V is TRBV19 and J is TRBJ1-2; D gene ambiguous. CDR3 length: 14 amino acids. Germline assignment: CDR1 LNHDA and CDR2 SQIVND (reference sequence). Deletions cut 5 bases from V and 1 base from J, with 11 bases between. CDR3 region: CASSPSTLNYGYTF. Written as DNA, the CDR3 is TGTGCCAGTAGTCCGTCGACCCTTAACTATGGCTACACCTTC. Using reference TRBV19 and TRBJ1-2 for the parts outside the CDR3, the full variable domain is DGGITQSPKYLFRKEGQNVTLSCEQNLNHDAMYWYRQDPGQGLRLIYYSQIVNDFQKGDIAEGYSVSREKKESFPLTVTSAQKNPTAFYLCASSPSTLNYGYTFGSGTRLTVV.

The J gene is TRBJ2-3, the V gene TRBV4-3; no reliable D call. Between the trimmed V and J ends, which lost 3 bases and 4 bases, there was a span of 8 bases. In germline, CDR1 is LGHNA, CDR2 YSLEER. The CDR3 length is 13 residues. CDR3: CASSHMESDTQYF. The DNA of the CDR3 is TGCGCCAGCAGCCATATGGAGTCAGATACGCAGTATTTT.

The CDR3 loop reads CASSTSQTGDTDTQYF. CDR3 bases: TGTGCCAGCAGCACGAGTCAAACAGGGGACACAGATACGCAGTATTTT. V and J are TRBV7-9 and TRBJ2-3; 7 bases line up with TRBD1. The CDR3 spans 16 residues. Per germline, CDR1 SEHNR and CDR2 FQNEAQ (reference sequence). V lost 5 bases, J lost 2 bases, and 10 bases stayed unmatched.

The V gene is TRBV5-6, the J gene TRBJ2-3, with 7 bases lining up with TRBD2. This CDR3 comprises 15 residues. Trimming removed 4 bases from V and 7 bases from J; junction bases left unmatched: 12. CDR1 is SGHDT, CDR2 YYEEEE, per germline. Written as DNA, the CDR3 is TGTGCCAGCAGCCCCGGGGGAGGGCGGGGGTATACGCAGTATTTT. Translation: CASSPGGGRGYTQYF.

Here the CDR3 reads CASTLGTGATNEKLFF. CDR3 coding DNA: TGTGCCAGCACGCTCGGGACAGGGGCAACTAATGAAAAACTGTTTTTT. The rearrangement uses TRBV9 and TRBJ1-4; 10 positions agree with TRBD1. Germline CDR1 and CDR2: SGDLS and YYNGEE. Unmatched junction bases numbered 5, after V lost 6 bases and J lost 0 bases. The length of the CDR3 is 16 residues.

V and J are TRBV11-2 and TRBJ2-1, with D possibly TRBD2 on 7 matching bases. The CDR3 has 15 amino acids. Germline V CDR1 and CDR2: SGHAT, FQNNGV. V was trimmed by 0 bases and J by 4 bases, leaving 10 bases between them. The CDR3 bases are TGTGCCAGCAGCTTAGAGCGGGGGCTTTACAATGAGCAGTTCTTC. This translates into CASSLERGLYNEQFF.

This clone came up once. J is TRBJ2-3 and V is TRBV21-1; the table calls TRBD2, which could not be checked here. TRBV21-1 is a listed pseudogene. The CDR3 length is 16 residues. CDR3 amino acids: CASSKGRGTRTDTQYF. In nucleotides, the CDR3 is TGTGCCAGCAGCAAAGGGAGGGGCACACGCACAGATACGCAGTATTTT.

The CDR3 region is CASSQDGGGGAETQYF. In nucleotides, the CDR3 is TGCGCCAGCAGCCAAGATGGGGGCGGGGGGGCGGAGACCCAGTACTTC. V is TRBV4-3 and J is TRBJ2-5; 9 positions match TRBD2. V was clipped by 0 bases and J by 5 bases; unmatched bases: 7. Germline V gene sequence: CDR1 LGHNA, CDR2 YSLEER. This CDR3 is 16 amino acids long.